This T cell receptor beta chain was sequenced in a study of shared clonotypes between healthy human individuals (dated by TCRdb to between 2020 and 2021). At the level of the whole study: Three men and two women, aged 18 to 49 years, made up the cohort. Between about 0.94 and 8.9 billion PBMCs per donor were obtained by leukapheresis. To estimate repertoire size and how much clonotypes are shared between individuals, the study performed deep sequencing of blood TCR repertoires from roughly five healthy adults. To increase sequencing depth and limit assay-specific biases, different laboratories used diverse techniques to prepare libraries and sequence TCR repertoires. For each donor, CD4 naive and CD4 memory were each given three plates, CD8 naive was given two plates, and CD8 memory was given one plate. The full study reports these points: Naive subsets generally had larger estimated clonotype richness than memory subsets. The small number of donors limited the genetic and exposure-history diversity represented. Higher generation probabilities were observed for clonotypes shared by all four sorted-subset donors than for non-shared clonotypes. Based on pairwise subsampling, the degree of clonotype sharing among donors was expected to be affected by sequencing depth. Sampling was restricted to blood, and TCR repertoires in tissues likely differ from the TCR repertoires found in blood. Across four donors, approximately 4.6% of naive CD4, around 3.3% of naive CD8, approximately 2.5% of memory CD4, and 0.4% of memory CD8 clonotypes were shared. Even with the large sequencing depth, rarefaction of the sorted-subset datasets indicated that sequencing was incomplete.

Using the deep immunoSEQ assay, TCR CDR3 regions were amplified from genomic DNA by multiplex PCR. Extracted genomic DNA from each cell subset was spread evenly across all wells of several immunoSEQ 96-well plates, with each plate serving as a replicate. For sorted subsets, each replicate PCR was loaded with around 200 ng genomic DNA, equivalent to 30,000 or so T cell genomes. The purified libraries were quantified using a Qubit 3.0 fluorometer, sized with a Bioanalyzer 2100, and then quantified again using the KAPA Library Quantification kit. Each immunoSEQ 96-well plate was sequenced on its own single-read 150-cycle Illumina NextSeq 550 flow cell. On the authors' methods: The immunoSEQ output contained only junctional sequences without quality scores, so filtering could not match that applied to full-length reads. Sequences were annotated with PyIR, a Python wrapper for IgBLAST v1.9, using IMGT germline references to assign V/J genes and CDR3. Any read was removed if the V/J assignment was weak (E-value above 1e-6), the CDR3 was missing, or the read contained stop codons, out-of-frame junctions, or ambiguous translated residues. V3J clonotypes were defined as sequences sharing the same inferred V gene, J gene, and CDR3 amino acid sequence. To compute the percentage overlap between repertoires, the number of shared unique clonotypes was divided by the size of the smaller repertoire. Richness of each repertoire was evaluated using RTK rarefaction, the Chao1 estimator, and Recon v2.1 estimates of unobserved clonotypes. Generation probabilities for all TCRbeta clonotypes obtained by the gDNA method from four donors were computed using OLGA. TCRdb provides this immuneACCESS table in a form limited to in-frame rearrangements. Some clones are lacking; in checked studies, under half of them reflect an unresolved V gene, and why the rest are absent is not known. V, J and clone size derive from that table, while D and trimming were established from the DNA sequence. For this sample the table gives about 820,000 clones, of which 90% to 95% were detected only once. The top ten constitute 24% of the sample.

CD8 naive samples were CD45RO-negative cells positively selected for CCR7, giving a CD45RA+CCR7+ population that excluded TemRA cells. The donors were healthy, HIV-negative adults who had no recently reported acute infections or vaccinations. Every donor was a Caucasian adult living in Nashville, Tennessee, USA. Blood was obtained by leukapheresis, after which PBMCs were separated by Ficoll-Histopaque density gradient centrifugation and cryopreserved in liquid nitrogen vapor phase. Analytical flow cytometry was used to check the purity and quantity of each magnetically sorted T cell population. Each sorted fraction had its genomic DNA isolated and then quantified by UV absorbance on a Nanodrop 2000c. As regards this clone: There is no known antigen for this receptor. Within one base of it there is no much larger clone, and no base qualities were kept.

The source of this sequence is a young man in good health. Sequencing was carried out using naive CD8+ T cells sorted from blood. The cell subset or site label for this specimen denotes: CD45RA+CCR7+.

The DNA sequence is TGCGCCAGCAGTGAGTCGATAGGTCCCTACAATGAGCAGTTCTTC. This translates into CASSESIGPYNEQFF. Here the chain combines TRBV10-2 and TRBJ2-1; no confident D gene assignment can be made. CDR1 and CDR2, looked up from the germline V gene, are WSHSY and SAAADI. Trimming costs V 0 bases and J 2 bases, and their ends lie 8 bases apart. The CDR3 starts with the cysteine, ends with the phenylalanine, and has 15 residues. Only the CDR3 DNA stays, 45 bases, in frame from base 1.